This T cell receptor beta chain was recorded in a study of Ad26.COV2.S vaccination and SARS-CoV-2 variants. Study details: Recipients of Ad26.COV2.S got it intramuscularly, once or twice 56 days apart.

Findings of the study overall: Total T cell responses were possibly underestimated by TCR breadth and depth analyses. Following vaccination, spike-specific CD8+ and CD4+ T cell responses reportedly exhibited substantial breadth.

Method: immunoSEQ multiplex PCR; TCRdb's copy keeps in-frame clones and lacks some. The sample records around 450,000 clones, roughly 88% being singletons. On this clone itself: The target antigen is unknown.

V was clipped by 6 bases and J by 4 bases, with 19 bases between them. The CDR3 contains 15 residues. The germline V gene encodes CDR1 LGHDT and CDR2 YNNKEL (reference sequence). Treatment given: around 19 received Ad26.COV2.S at low or high dose, single or two shots; five or six received placebo; per-sample allocation not given. Day 63 after the first vaccine or placebo injection was the time point for sampling. The chain employs TRBV3-1 (or the pseudogene TRBV3-2) and TRBJ2-7; perhaps TRBD1 as D (6 bases). Material: peripheral blood, obtained in a trial of Ad26.COV2.S vaccine versus placebo. The clonotype comes from a person between 18 and 59 years old who received the Ad26.COV2.S COVID-19 vaccine or a placebo. The CDR3 DNA sequence: TGTGCCAGCAGTCCCGGGACAAGCGAATTTTACGAGCAGTACTTC. This encodes CASSPGTSEFYEQYF.